One and the same sample provided the 19 T cell receptor beta chains below, sequenced in a study of OX40 agonist ivuxolimab in advanced cancers. Clones were read by immunoSEQ multiplex PCR, and TCRdb kept only the in-frame ones, dropping some. The data show about 35,000 clones, with about 83% seen just once and approximately 1.8% held by the top ten. The sequencing here drew on CD4+ or CD8+ T cells sorted from blood, taken in a trial of the OX40 agonist ivuxolimab. All receptors come from an adult with an advanced solid tumor such as melanoma, head and neck, liver or kidney cancer.

This chain links TRBV5-1 with TRBJ1-3; 9 nucleotides align to TRBD1. V gave up 3 bases and J gave up 4 bases; unmatched junction bases: 5. The CDR3 length is 15 residues. CDR1 is SGHRS and CDR2 is YFSETQ in the germline V gene. CDR3 loop: CASSWGDRDGNTIYF. DNA of the CDR3: TGCGCCAGCAGCTGGGGGGACAGGGACGGAAACACCATATATTTT.

The chain uses TRBV18 and TRBJ2-5; TRBD2 is a possible D gene (5 bases). The CDR3 is 15 amino acids. CDR1 KGHSH and CDR2 LQKENI come from the germline V gene. Trimming removed 3 bases from V and 8 bases from J, with 19 bases in between. The CDR3 loop is CASSPFPATRLTQYF. CDR3 DNA sequence: TGTGCCAGCTCACCTTTTCCTGCGACGAGACTAACCCAGTACTTC.

This sequence joins TRBV2 and TRBJ1-2; D might be TRBD1 (5 bases). Germline-derived CDR1 and CDR2 are SNHLY and FYNNEI. Between the trimmed V and J ends, which lost 3 bases and 8 bases, there was a span of 13 bases. CDR3 length: 13 amino acids. CDR3 bases: TGTGCCAGCAGTGACGACGGGACCGGGGGCTACACCTTC. Its translation is CASSDDGTGGYTF.

The chain recombines TRBV19 with TRBJ2-2; D is unresolved. This CDR3 is built from 14 residues. V lost 6 bases to trimming and J lost 6 bases, with 14 bases between them. Germline CDR1 reads LNHDA; CDR2 reads SQIVND (reference sequence). The CDR3 region has the DNA TGTGCCAGTAGGCTTGCCCCCAGCGCCGGGGAGCTGTTTTTT. Protein sequence: CASRLAPSAGELFF.

The chain is built from TRBV10-3 and TRBJ2-3, with 8 nucleotides matching TRBD2. The CDR3 consists of 16 residues. The V gene end was trimmed by 0 bases and the J gene end by 0 bases; junction bases not matched to a gene: 2. CDR1 is ENHRY and CDR2 is SYGVKD in the germline V gene. CDR3 amino acids: CAISESLAASTDTQYF. The CDR3 coding sequence is TGTGCCATCAGTGAGTCACTAGCGGCTAGCACAGATACGCAGTATTTT.

The chain employs TRBV19 and TRBJ2-1, with TRBD1 identical over 7 bases. Germline CDR1 reads LNHDA; CDR2 reads SQIVND (reference sequence). The J segment lost 4 bases and the V segment lost 8 bases, leaving 8 bases of the junction unmatched. CDR3 length: 14 amino acids. The CDR3 bases are TGTGCCAGTTCCTCGGGACAGAAATACAATGAGCAGTTCTTC. The encoded protein is CASSSGQKYNEQFF.

The chain recombines TRBV6-6 with TRBJ1-5, with no clear D. CDR3 size: 13 residues. Deletions cut 0 bases from V and 6 bases from J, with 6 bases between. Germline V gives CDR1 MNHNY, CDR2 SVGAGI (reference sequence). The CDR3 loop reads CASSYSKGQPQHF. Written as DNA, the CDR3 is TGTGCCAGCAGTTACTCGAAAGGTCAGCCCCAGCATTTT.

The CDR3 reads CASSIDGPTGELFF. The CDR3 DNA reads TGTGCCAGTAGTATAGACGGACCGACCGGGGAGCTGTTTTTT. This chain joins TRBV19 and TRBJ2-2; D gene ambiguous. CDR1 is LNHDA, CDR2 SQIVND, per germline (reference sequence). Trimming removed 0 bases at V and 5 bases at J, with 7 bases between. This CDR3 spans 14 amino acids.

This clone was counted once. This chain joins TRBV5-4 and TRBJ2-3; weak D call: TRBD1 (6 bases). The germline V gene has CDR1 SGHNT and CDR2 YYREEE (reference sequence). The CDR3 is made up of 15 amino acids. Trimming removed 3 bases at V and 1 base at J, with 12 bases between. The CDR3 coding sequence is TGTGCCAGCAGCTCACAGGGTTTCGGCACAGATACGCAGTATTTT. Translated, it gives CASSSQGFGTDTQYF.

This clone came up once. The rearrangement uses TRBV11-3 and TRBJ1-1; 8 bases agree with TRBD1. Per germline, CDR1 SGHNT and CDR2 YENEEA. The J segment lost 3 bases and the V segment lost 5 bases, leaving 2 bases of the junction unmatched. The CDR3 covers 13 residues. The CDR3 sequence: CASSLDRDTEAFF. CDR3 in DNA: TGTGCCAGCAGCCTGGACAGGGACACTGAAGCTTTCTTT.

This clone was counted a few times. J is TRBJ1-2 and V is TRBV11-2, with D possibly being TRBD1 (5 bases). The CDR3 has 16 amino acids. V shed 1 base and J shed 8 bases, with 20 bases lying between them. The germline CDR1 and CDR2 sequences are SGHAT and FQNNGV. CDR3 in DNA: TGTGCCAGCAGCTTAGGAGGCAGGGTCCATATGAGGGGCTACACCTTC. Residues: CASSLGGRVHMRGYTF.

The chain has TRBV19 and TRBJ2-2; a weak D match, TRBD1 (5 bases). This CDR3 is built from 17 residues. Germline assignment: CDR1 LNHDA and CDR2 SQIVND (reference sequence). V lost 6 bases, J lost 4 bases, and 21 bases lay in between. The CDR3 DNA sequence: TGTGCCAGTAGGCCGAGCCAGGGTCAGGGTACCACCGGGGAGCTGTTTTTT. Its translation is CASRPSQGQGTTGELFF.

The CDR3 bases are TGTGCCAGCAGTTCACTGGAACCCGCCTATGGCTACACCTTC. It yields the protein CASSSLEPAYGYTF. The chain recombines TRBV27 with TRBJ1-2, with D unclear. Deletions cut 4 bases from V and 4 bases from J, with 13 bases between. CDR3 length: 14 residues. Per the germline V gene, CDR1 is MNHEY and CDR2 is SMNVEV (reference sequence).

This clone was recorded only once. The genes are TRBV5-5 and TRBJ1-5; the D is unclear. The CDR3 is made up of 15 amino acids. Germline V gene sequence: CDR1 SGHKS, CDR2 YYEKEE (reference sequence). Trimming took 2 bases from V and 1 from J, leaving 10 bases between them. The CDR3 loop is CASSLLYTSNQPQHF. CDR3 nucleotide sequence: TGTGCCAGCAGCTTATTATACACGAGCAATCAGCCCCAGCATTTT.

The gene calls are TRBV28 and TRBJ2-5, with 10 positions matching TRBD2. Germline CDR1 reads MDHEN; CDR2 reads SYDVKM. The CDR3 loop spans 15 amino acids. V trimming: 4 bases; J trimming: 4 bases; junction bases outside the gene matches: 6. The chain's CDR3 is CASSSLAGGRETQYF. The CDR3 region has the DNA TGTGCCAGCAGTTCGTTAGCGGGAGGAAGAGAGACCCAGTACTTC.

The chain employs TRBV6-5 and TRBJ2-2; D unclear. Germline lookup yields CDR1 MNHEY and CDR2 SVGAGI. V was shortened by 6 bases and J by 4 bases, with 9 bases between the two germline ends. The CDR3 consists of 13 residues. CDR3 nucleotides: TGTGCCAGCAGCCTAGTATCCACCGGGGAGCTGTTTTTT. Amino acids: CASSLVSTGELFF.

The sample holds a few counts of this clone. The CDR3 region is CSVKTGGALETQYF. The CDR3 DNA sequence: TGCAGCGTGAAGACAGGGGGCGCCTTGGAGACCCAGTACTTC. V gene TRBV29-1 combines with J gene TRBJ2-5, with 10 bases aligning to TRBD1. V shed 6 bases and J 5 bases; nucleotides not matched to a gene: 9. The CDR3 has 14 amino acids. CDR1 is SQVTM and CDR2 is ANQGSEA in the germline V gene.

The CDR3 bases are TGTGCCAGCAGTTTATTCAAACGAGATACGCAGTATTTT. It codes for CASSLFKRDTQYF. The gene calls are TRBV28 and TRBJ2-3; D gene ambiguous. CDR1 MDHEN and CDR2 SYDVKM come from the germline V gene. The CDR3 has 13 residues. Deletions cut 1 base from V and 5 bases from J, with 7 bases between.

The chain employs TRBV5-5 and TRBJ2-3, with D tentatively TRBD1 (8 bases). The CDR3 sequence is 14 residues long. Looked up from germline, CDR1 is SGHKS and CDR2 is YYEKEE (reference sequence). Trimming removed 5 bases at V and 4 bases at J, with 14 bases between. CDR3 loop: CASRAGQAPDTQYF. The DNA of the CDR3 is TGTGCCAGCAGAGCGGGACAGGCCCCAGATACGCAGTATTTT.